Sequencing of this T cell receptor (beta chain) was carried out in a study of shared clonotypes between healthy human individuals (dated by TCRdb to the early 2020s). For context, the study as a whole: A couple of women and a few men aged 18 to 49 years were included in the cohort. Per donor, three plates each were used for CD4 naive and CD4 memory, two for CD8 naive, and one for CD8 memory. Blood TCR repertoires of about five healthy adults were deeply sequenced to estimate repertoire size and the extent of clonotype sharing between individuals. To increase sequencing depth and limit assay-specific biases, TCR repertoire library preparation and sequencing were carried out by different laboratories using diverse techniques. Between about 0.85 and 9.5 billion PBMCs per donor were obtained by leukapheresis. Findings and caveats that apply to the study as a whole: Pairwise subsampling led to the expectation that sequencing depth would affect the degree of clonotype sharing among donors. Sampling was restricted to blood, and TCR repertoires in tissues likely differ from the TCR repertoires found in blood. Even with the large sequencing depth, rarefaction of the sorted-subset datasets indicated that sequencing was incomplete. Because the study included only a small number of donors, the genetic and exposure-history diversity represented was limited. When a handful of donors were compared, the shared fraction of clonotypes was approximately 5% for naive CD4, 3.5% to 4% for naive CD8, 2% to 2.5% for memory CD4, and 0.35% to 0.4% for memory CD8. Compared with non-shared clonotypes, clonotypes shared by all four sorted-subset donors had higher generation probabilities. Larger estimated clonotype richness was generally found for naive subsets than for memory subsets.

CD8 naive samples were CD45RO-negative cells positively selected for CCR7, giving a CD45RA+CCR7+ population that excluded TemRA cells. The donors were healthy, HIV-negative adults with no recently reported acute infections or vaccinations. Every donor was a Caucasian adult residing in Nashville, Tennessee, USA. Blood was collected by leukapheresis, and PBMCs were isolated by Ficoll-Histopaque density gradient centrifugation and then cryopreserved in liquid nitrogen vapor phase. Purity and quantity of every magnetically sorted T cell population were checked by analytical flow cytometry. From each sorted fraction, genomic DNA was isolated and quantified by UV absorbance on a Nanodrop 2000c. Note on this clone: Its cognate antigen has yet to be identified. The sample holds no much larger clone one base away, and base qualities are not on file.

The CDR3 spans 16 residues, from the cysteine through the phenylalanine. Just CDR3 DNA is preserved here, 48 bases in frame from base 1. CDR1 and CDR2 were assigned from the germline V gene as SGHDT and YYEEEE. The V end loses 1 base and the J end loses 5 bases, and a stretch of 18 bases separates them. Using the deep immunoSEQ assay, TCR CDR3 regions were amplified from genomic DNA by multiplex PCR. Genomic DNA extracted from each cell subset was distributed evenly over all wells of several immunoSEQ 96-well plates, and each plate served as one replicate. Each replicate PCR for sorted subsets received around 200 ng genomic DNA, equal to about 30,000 T cell genomes. Purified libraries were quantified with a Qubit 3.0 fluorometer, sized on a Bioanalyzer 2100, and re-quantified with the KAPA Library Quantification kit. Each immunoSEQ 96-well plate was sequenced on its own single-read 150-cycle Illumina NextSeq 550 flow cell. The authors processed their data as follows. Because only junctional sequences without quality scores were contained in the immunoSEQ output, filtering matching that applied to full-length reads could not be performed. To assign V/J genes and CDR3, sequences were annotated against IMGT germline references using PyIR, a Python wrapper for IgBLAST v1.9. Any read was removed if the V/J assignment was weak (E-value above 1e-6), the CDR3 was missing, or the read contained stop codons, out-of-frame junctions, or ambiguous translated residues. V3J clonotypes were defined by identical inferred V gene, J gene, and CDR3 amino acid sequence. The percentage overlap between two repertoires was calculated by dividing the number of shared unique clonotypes by the size of the smaller repertoire. Richness of each repertoire was evaluated using RTK rarefaction, the Chao1 estimator, and Recon v2.1 estimates of unobserved clonotypes. Generation probabilities were computed with OLGA for all TCRbeta clonotypes obtained by the gDNA method from four donors. The table comes from immuneACCESS by way of TCRdb, which keeps in-frame sequences with V and J called. Part of the clones is missing from these tables; in studies checked, under half for an unresolved V gene and the rest for unknown reasons. The V and J calls and clone size come from that table; D and trimming were worked out from the DNA. Recorded for this sample are roughly 810,000 clones; just over 95% of them occurred a single time. Approximately 0.2% of the sample is in the top ten clones.

What was sequenced was naive CD8+ T cells sorted from blood. Taken with the paper, the label for cell subset or site translates to: CD45RA+CCR7+. This receptor was identified in a man aged 30-40 years in good health. The chain is made from TRBV5-6 and TRBJ1-1; the D gene is possibly TRBD1, with 5 bases matching. The CDR3 corresponds to CASSLSMGEVGTEAFF. The base sequence is TGTGCCAGCAGCTTGAGTATGGGGGAGGTAGGGACTGAAGCTTTCTTT.